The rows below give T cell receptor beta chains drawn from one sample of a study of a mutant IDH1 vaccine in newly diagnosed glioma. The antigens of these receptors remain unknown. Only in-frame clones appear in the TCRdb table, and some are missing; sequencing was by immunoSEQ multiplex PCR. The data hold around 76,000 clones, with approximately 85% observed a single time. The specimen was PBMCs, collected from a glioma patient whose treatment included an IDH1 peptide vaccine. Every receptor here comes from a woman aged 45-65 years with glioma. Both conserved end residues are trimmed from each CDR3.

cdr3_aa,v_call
ASSLASRVHEQF,TRBV5-6
ASSLGTPALMYEQY,TRBV5-1
ASSVGISYEQY,TRBV9
ASRPMTGGYEQY,TRBV27
AWSVLAGAYYGYT,TRBV30
ASSGTTLGEQY,TRBV6-5
ASSLAGGGIYEQY,TRBV11-2
ATRAGGLSYNEQF,TRBV10-3
ASSSLAQFQETQY,TRBV5-1
ASSPIVATPSYEQY,TRBV18
ASSEEGRGRAWETQY,TRBV10-1
ASSLMGIGEKLF,TRBV7-9
ASRLSGRSGIYNEQF,TRBV27
ASSRDPFIGSFYEQY,TRBV5-1
ASSPKPNPTNEKLF,TRBV27
ASSLGQDRGFGGYT,TRBV5-1
ASRGLAGGRQY,TRBV28
ASSLNTGEGNTIY,TRBV5-1
ATSSVFSGTSYNEQF,TRBV15
ASSVGPFSNPEAF,TRBV9